A single sample gave rise to the 6 T cell receptor beta chains below, sequenced in a study of shared T cell receptors in the human thymus. Libraries were prepared by immunoSEQ multiplex PCR; TCRdb keeps only in-frame clonotypes and omits some of them. The profile shows over 350,000 clones, about 95% of them singletons. Sequenced material: thymocytes. These receptors were obtained from a human donor.

The J gene is TRBJ1-5, the V gene TRBV6-6; possibly TRBD1 for D (6 bases). V was trimmed by 2 bases and J by 2 bases, leaving 13 bases between them. This CDR3 comprises 16 residues. Germline CDR1 is MNHNY and CDR2 is SVGAGI (reference sequence). For the CDR3, the DNA is TGTGCCAGCAGTTACCGAGCCAGGGGCGGCAATCAGCCCCAGCATTTT. Protein: CASSYRARGGNQPQHF.

Note on this clone: At one end, the junction sequence differs from germline, possibly due to a read error. V gene TRBV2 combines with J gene TRBJ2-7; D might be TRBD2 (6 bases). Germline CDR1 and CDR2: SNHLY and FYNNEI. The CDR3 is 16 residues long. The CDR3 here is CATSEGTAGSSYEQYF. The CDR3 DNA reads as TGTGCCACCAGTGAAGGGACCGCCGGGAGCTCCTACGAGCAGTACTTC.

This chain's CDR3 is CASSPGESLNQPQHF. The DNA of the CDR3 is TGTGCCAGCAGCCCCGGGGAGTCCCTCAATCAGCCCCAGCATTTT. The chain is built from TRBV9 and TRBJ1-5; D unclear. Per the germline V gene, CDR1 is SGDLS and CDR2 is YYNGEE. Trimming cost V 4 bases and J 3 bases, with 14 bases left between them. There are 15 residues in the CDR3.

The chain has TRBV5-1 and TRBJ2-1; D uncertain. Per germline, CDR1 SGHRS and CDR2 YFSETQ. CDR3 length: 11 residues. Trimming stripped 5 bases from V and 8 bases from J, with 8 bases between. Written as DNA, the CDR3 is TGCGCCAGCAGTGGACCCCATGAGCAGTTCTTC. Amino acids: CASSGPHEQFF. Combining the CDR3 with reference TRBV5-1 and TRBJ2-1 gives the whole variable domain KAGVTQTPRYLIKTRGQQVTLSCSPISGHRSVSWYQQTPGQGLQFLFEYFSETQRNKGNFPGRFSGRQFSNSRSEMNVSTLELGDSALYLCASSGPHEQFFGPGTRLTVL.

The CDR3 spells CATHPGLRHTEAFF. The CDR3 coding sequence is TGTGCCACCCACCCCGGTCTCCGGCACACTGAAGCTTTCTTT. The rearrangement uses TRBV6-1 and TRBJ1-1, with no clear D. Germline values: CDR1 MNHNS, CDR2 SASEGT. Trimming removed 10 bases at V and 3 bases at J, with 18 bases between. The CDR3 is 14 amino acids.

The chain links TRBV2 to TRBJ2-3; 7 nucleotides line up with TRBD2. The CDR3 runs 16 residues. Germline V CDR1 and CDR2: SNHLY, FYNNEI. J gave up 2 bases and V 4 bases, and 9 bases lay outside the gene matches. The DNA of the CDR3 is TGTGCCAGCAGTGTAAAGGTAGCGGGCTACACAGATACGCAGTATTTT. Protein: CASSVKVAGYTDTQYF.